Shown below are 23 T cell receptor beta chains from a single sample sequenced in a study of T cell responses to AZD1222 COVID-19 vaccine. TCRdb keeps only in-frame clones here, not all; method: immunoSEQ multiplex PCR. The sample lists over 130,000 clones, roughly nine tenths occurring once. The sequencing here drew on peripheral blood, taken 28 days after the second dose of the MenACWY control vaccine. The origin of the receptors is an adult who received the MenACWY meningococcal vaccine as a control.

This rearrangement joins TRBV3-1 (or the pseudogene TRBV3-2) to TRBJ2-5; either TRBD1 or TRBD2 may supply D (7 bases each). Between the trimmed V and J ends, which lost 1 base and 4 bases, there was a span of 16 bases. This CDR3 contains 16 residues. Germline V gene sequence: CDR1 LGHDT, CDR2 YNNKEL (reference sequence). CDR3 in amino acids: CASSQVGQGGSETQYF. DNA of the CDR3: TGTGCCAGCAGCCAAGTGGGGCAGGGGGGGTCAGAGACCCAGTACTTC.

This clone has only one observation. This chain connects TRBV7-2 to TRBJ1-2; no definite D call. The germline gives CDR1 SGHTA, CDR2 FQGNSA. V lost 5 bases and J 8 bases, leaving 15 bases between the germline ends. The CDR3 covers 13 residues. In DNA, the CDR3 is TGTGCCAGCAGCCCAGTTGGGGTTTCGGGCTACACCTTC. This encodes CASSPVGVSGYTF.

The gene calls are TRBV21-1 and TRBJ1-5; no check of the table's D call, TRBD1, against the DNA was made. TRBV21-1 is classified as a pseudogene. CDR3 length: 20 amino acids. The CDR3 DNA is TGTGCCAGCAGCCCGGATCCGTGGGCCCGAACACCCTATAGCAATCAGCCCCAGCATTTT. It is translated as CASSPDPWARTPYSNQPQHF.

The chain couples TRBV7-9 to TRBJ1-4; D is unresolved. V dropped 5 bases and J dropped 0 bases, with 7 bases sitting between them. The germline CDR1 and CDR2 sequences are SEHNR and FQNEAQ (reference sequence). This CDR3 is 14 amino acids long. DNA of the CDR3: TGTGCCAGCAGCCCGCATGCAACTAATGAAAAACTGTTTTTT. Its protein product is CASSPHATNEKLFF.

The chain links TRBV21-1 to TRBJ1-4; TRBD1, as called in the table, went unchecked against the DNA. TRBV21-1 is an annotated pseudogene. This CDR3 region has 18 residues. CDR3 sequence reads: CASSGGQGGRGIREKLFF. The CDR3 DNA follows: TGTGCCAGCAGCGGAGGACAGGGGGGAAGGGGGATCCGTGAAAAACTGTTTTTT.

The V and J genes are TRBV28 and TRBJ1-2, with TRBD1 matching over 7 bases. V shed 8 bases, J shed 4 bases, and the junction held 7 bases outside the gene matches. This CDR3 has 13 amino acids. Germline CDR1 is MDHEN and CDR2 is SYDVKM. Here the CDR3 reads CASGPTGIYGYTF. The CDR3 bases are TGTGCCAGCGGACCGACAGGGATCTATGGCTACACCTTC.

This rearrangement joins TRBV3-1 (or the pseudogene TRBV3-2) to TRBJ1-1; D is unresolved. The CDR3 is 14 residues long. From germline, CDR1 is LGHDT and CDR2 YNNKEL (reference sequence). Between the trimmed V and J ends, which lost 4 bases and 4 bases, there was a span of 13 bases. CDR3 nucleotides: TGTGCCAGCAGCCTTTCCGGGAGTGGCACTGAAGCTTTCTTT. Its translation: CASSLSGSGTEAFF.

This clone has just one count. The V call is TRBV6-5, the J call TRBJ2-3; 8 bases align to TRBD1. The J segment lost 3 bases and the V segment lost 5 bases, leaving 7 bases of the junction unmatched. The CDR3 runs 15 residues. Germline CDR1 reads MNHEY; CDR2 reads SVGAGI. The CDR3 here is CASSRDRWGTDTQYF. The CDR3, as DNA: TGTGCCAGCAGTAGGGACAGGTGGGGAACAGATACGCAGTATTTT.

J is TRBJ2-5 and V is TRBV7-9; TRBD2 agrees at 10 bases. CDR3 length equals 15 residues. Per germline, CDR1 SEHNR and CDR2 FQNEAQ (reference sequence). J lost 4 bases, V lost 6 bases, and 8 bases had no gene match. The CDR3 DNA reads TGTGCCAGCAGACCCAGCGGGGGGGTTTTAGAGACCCAGTACTTC. This sequence encodes CASRPSGGVLETQYF.

The V gene is TRBV7-2, the J gene TRBJ1-3; a possible D gene is TRBD1 (5 bases). Trimming pared 1 base from V and 4 bases from J, leaving 8 bases between. This CDR3 contains 14 residues. Germline loops: CDR1 SGHTA, CDR2 FQGNSA. CDR3 loop: CASSLGQGGNTIYF. The CDR3 nucleotides read TGTGCCAGCAGCTTAGGGCAGGGCGGAAACACCATATATTTT.

The chain has TRBV6-2 or TRBV6-3 and TRBJ2-1, with 10 nucleotides matching TRBD2. Looked up from germline, CDR1 is MNHEY and CDR2 is SVGEGT. The CDR3 covers 16 residues. With 0 bases clipped from V and 4 bases from J, the junction kept 3 bases outside the gene matches. CDR3 protein: CASSYSSGGEYNEQFF. Written as DNA, the CDR3 is TGTGCCAGCAGTTACTCCAGCGGGGGGGAATACAATGAGCAGTTCTTC.

The rearrangement uses TRBV6-6 and TRBJ1-4; D is unclear. The CDR3 has 16 residues. The V and J ends lost 7 bases and 5 bases respectively, with 20 bases between them. Germline CDR1 and CDR2: MNHNY and SVGAGI (reference sequence). The CDR3 bases are TGTGCCAGCACCTATGGGCGAGCTGAACTAAATGAAAAACTGTTTTTT. It translates to CASTYGRAELNEKLFF.

The DNA for the CDR3 is TGTGCCAGCAGCGTAGATCTGCGTGGTGGTTCCCAGTACTTC. Translation: CASSVDLRGGSQYF. The chain combines TRBV9 with TRBJ2-5; no clear D. Germline V gene data show CDR1 as SGDLS and CDR2 as YYNGEE. The V end lost 0 bases, the J end lost 9 bases, and 15 bases lay between the germline ends. CDR3 size: 14 residues.

The V call is TRBV28, the J call TRBJ2-5; D is possibly TRBD1 (8 bases). This CDR3 contains 13 residues. Germline CDR1 and CDR2: MDHEN and SYDVKM. Trimming shortened V by 7 bases and J by 4 bases, and 13 bases separated the two germline ends. CDR3 bases: TGTGCCAGCAACACAGGGGGGGCAGAGACCCAGTACTTC. As protein: CASNTGGAETQYF.

The chain combines TRBV10-3 with TRBJ1-5; D gene uncertain. This CDR3 is 13 amino acids long. In germline, CDR1 is ENHRY, CDR2 SYGVKD. V was pared by 10 bases and J by 7 bases, with 17 bases between. CDR3 coding DNA: TGTGCCACCAGGCCGGACCAGCGCCAGCCCCAGCATTTT. It yields the protein CATRPDQRQPQHF.

The chain uses TRBV7-3 and TRBJ1-1; D remains unclear. CDR1 and CDR2 from the germline V gene are SGHTA and FQGTGA. The CDR3 is made up of 12 amino acids. The V and J ends lost 6 bases and 6 bases respectively, with 11 bases between them. The CDR3 is CASSPFIPEAFF. CDR3 bases: TGTGCCAGCAGTCCTTTCATCCCTGAAGCTTTCTTT.

The genes are TRBV3-1 (or the pseudogene TRBV3-2) and TRBJ1-2, with D maybe TRBD1 (5 bases). This CDR3 is 14 amino acids long. Per germline, CDR1 LGHDT and CDR2 YNNKEL (reference sequence). V was pared by 2 bases and J by 5 bases, with 12 bases between. The CDR3 DNA follows: TGTGCCAGCAGCCAATTAGGGGCAGGGTATGGCTACACCTTC. Translated: CASSQLGAGYGYTF.

This chain uses TRBV28 with TRBJ2-7; 7 nucleotides match TRBD1. The CDR3 has 17 residues. The V gene end was trimmed by 5 bases and the J gene end by 3 bases; junction bases not matched to a gene: 16. Germline CDR1 reads MDHEN; CDR2 reads SYDVKM. The CDR3, as DNA: TGTGCCAGCAGTCTATATGAATCGATACAGGGGAGCTACGAGCAGTACTTC. Translated: CASSLYESIQGSYEQYF.

This chain links TRBV24-1 with TRBJ2-6; D remains ambiguous. Trimming stripped 2 bases from V and 3 bases from J, with 7 bases between. The germline CDR1 and CDR2 sequences are KGHDR and SFDVKD. CDR3 length: 15 residues. CDR3 nucleotide sequence: TGTGCCACCAGTGATTCAAGGATTGGGGCCAACGTCCTGACTTTC. Translating it yields CATSDSRIGANVLTF.

The chain uses TRBV18 and TRBJ2-2; possible D gene TRBD2, 6 bases. CDR3 length equals 15 residues. The ends were cut back, 8 bases at V and 2 bases at J, with 15 bases in the middle. The germline gives CDR1 KGHSH, CDR2 LQKENI. The CDR3: CASTIAVPNTGELFF. In DNA form, the CDR3 reads TGTGCCAGCACAATAGCGGTCCCAAACACCGGGGAGCTGTTTTTT.

This chain connects TRBV2 to TRBJ1-5; TRBD1 matches at 7 bases. CDR1 is SNHLY, CDR2 FYNNEI, per germline. The CDR3 runs to 14 residues. Losses at the gene ends were 6 bases for V and 1 base for J; bases not matched to a gene: 3. The DNA for the CDR3 is TGTGCCAGCAGCTCGGACAGGAGCAATCAGCCCCAGCATTTT. Translation: CASSSDRSNQPQHF.

The chain employs TRBV10-3 and TRBJ1-6; TRBD1 matches at 8 bases. Germline V gene sequence: CDR1 ENHRY, CDR2 SYGVKD. The CDR3 is 14 residues long. The V and J ends lost 6 bases and 7 bases, in that order; junction bases with no gene match: 5. CDR3 in DNA: TGTGCCATCAGACCGGGACAGGACAATTCACCCCTCCACTTT. This sequence encodes CAIRPGQDNSPLHF.

The chain joins TRBV7-2 to TRBJ2-3; 8 bases are shared with TRBD1. Trimming at V came to 4 bases and at J to 2 bases, leaving 2 bases not matched to a gene. The CDR3 spans 14 residues. Germline CDR1 SGHTA, CDR2 FQGNSA. As DNA, the CDR3 is TGTGCCAGCAGCTCACAGGGGGACACAGATACGCAGTATTTT. Amino acid sequence: CASSSQGDTDTQYF.